This entry lists 26 T cell receptor beta chains sequenced from one sample in a study of blood T cell repertoires in COVID-19. Using immunoSEQ multiplex PCR, the repertoire was profiled, and TCRdb retains in-frame clones only, with some absent. Of fewer than 300,000 clones listed, about 90% are singletons. The specimen was peripheral blood. The receptors come from a woman aged 40-49 years who had recovered from COVID-19.

This chain's CDR3 is CASSPRTGGKDYGYTF. As DNA, the CDR3 is TGTGCCAGCAGCCCACGGACAGGGGGTAAGGACTATGGCTACACCTTC. This chain links TRBV7-9 with TRBJ1-2, with 10 nucleotides matching TRBD1. There are 16 residues in the CDR3. J gave up 3 bases and V 5 bases, and 9 bases lay outside the gene matches. Germline CDR1 and CDR2: SEHNR and FQNEAQ (reference sequence). The full variable domain, in which reference TRBV7-9 and TRBJ1-2 provide the parts outside the CDR3, is DTGVSQNPRHKITKRGQNVTFRCDPISEHNRLYWYRQTLGQGPEFLTYFQNEAQLEKSRLLSDRFSAERPKGSFSTLEIQRTEQGDSAMYLCASSPRTGGKDYGYTFGSGTRLTVV.

This sequence joins TRBV4-3 and TRBJ2-2; 11 bases are shared with TRBD1. Germline CDR1 and CDR2: LGHNA and YSLEER. This CDR3 spans 18 amino acids. Trimming took 0 bases from V and 4 from J; bases not matched to a gene: 7. CDR3 protein: CASSQDGLDRGPTGELFF. CDR3 DNA sequence: TGCGCCAGCAGCCAAGATGGCTTGGACAGGGGGCCCACCGGGGAGCTGTTTTTT.

V is TRBV6-5 and J is TRBJ2-3, with 8 positions matching TRBD1. The CDR3 has 15 amino acids. V shed 7 bases, J shed 6 bases, and the junction held 12 bases outside the gene matches. CDR1 and CDR2 (germline): MNHEY, SVGAGI. CDR3 sequence (DNA): TGTGCCAGCAACAAAGTGCCAGGGGGCAGTGATACGCAGTATTTT. This sequence encodes CASNKVPGGSDTQYF.

The chain employs TRBV2 and TRBJ1-6; a possible D gene is TRBD1 (5 bases). CDR3 length: 16 residues. CDR1 is SNHLY, CDR2 FYNNEI, per germline. The V and J ends lost 7 bases and 1 base respectively, with 14 bases between them. The CDR3 nucleotides are TGTGCCAGCACCTACGGGGGGGTTTCCTATAATTCACCCCTCCACTTT. Translated: CASTYGGVSYNSPLHF.

V gene TRBV7-9 combines with J gene TRBJ2-5; possibly TRBD2 for D (5 bases). This CDR3 is built from 13 residues. Germline values: CDR1 SEHNR, CDR2 FQNEAQ (reference sequence). The V end was cut by 3 bases, the J end by 5 bases, with 10 bases between. Here the CDR3 reads CASSLDWRETQYF. CDR3 DNA sequence: TGTGCCAGCAGCTTGGACTGGAGGGAGACCCAGTACTTC.

The chain is built from TRBV7-8 and TRBJ2-2; possibly TRBD1 for D (6 bases). Per germline, CDR1 SGHVS and CDR2 FQNEAQ. The V end lost 5 bases, the J end lost 5 bases, and 18 bases lay between the germline ends. This CDR3 is built from 16 residues. The CDR3 is CASSIRNLDRTGELFF. CDR3 nucleotide sequence: TGTGCCAGCAGCATTAGGAATTTAGACAGGACCGGGGAGCTGTTTTTT.

The chain recombines TRBV5-1 with TRBJ2-2, with 10 nucleotides matching TRBD1. CDR1 SGHRS and CDR2 YFSETQ come from the germline V gene. CDR3 length: 15 amino acids. V lost 5 bases, J lost 3 bases, and 4 bases stayed unmatched. Here the CDR3 reads CASSQTGGYTGELFF. The CDR3 nucleotides read TGCGCCAGCAGTCAGACAGGGGGCTACACCGGGGAGCTGTTTTTT. Combining the CDR3 with reference TRBV5-1 and TRBJ2-2 gives the whole variable domain KAGVTQTPRYLIKTRGQQVTLSCSPISGHRSVSWYQQTPGQGLQFLFEYFSETQRNKGNFPGRFSGRQFSNSRSEMNVSTLELGDSALYLCASSQTGGYTGELFFGEGSRLTVL.

V usage is TRBV4-3 and J usage is TRBJ2-5; maybe TRBD2 (6 bases). The CDR3 is 16 amino acids. V gave up 6 bases and J gave up 2 bases, with 19 bases separating them. Germline loops: CDR1 LGHNA, CDR2 YSLEER. Written as DNA, the CDR3 is TGCGCCAGCAGTAGTGGGTTTGCGCGGGGACAAGAGACCCAGTACTTC. This codes for CASSSGFARGQETQYF.

The chain combines TRBV6-1 with TRBJ1-2; D unresolved. This CDR3 is 14 amino acids long. Trimming left V 2 bases short and J 5 bases short, with 12 bases between. Germline values: CDR1 MNHNS, CDR2 SASEGT. The CDR3 nucleotides read TGTGCCAGCAGTGAAATGAGTACCGCGTATGGCTACACCTTC. It translates to CASSEMSTAYGYTF.

In its sample, this clone was seen a few times. The chain links TRBV3-1 (or the pseudogene TRBV3-2) to TRBJ1-1; D remains ambiguous. Trimming cost V 1 base and J 1 base, with 7 bases left between them. Germline V gene data show CDR1 as LGHDT and CDR2 as YNNKEL (reference sequence). CDR3 length: 14 amino acids. The CDR3 bases are TGTGCCAGCAGCCAAGGACACGAGAACACTGAAGCTTTCTTT. It encodes CASSQGHENTEAFF.

The rearrangement links TRBV7-9 to TRBJ1-1; D gene ambiguous. CDR3 length equals 13 residues. The V end was cut by 3 bases, the J end by 1 base, with 6 bases between. Germline values: CDR1 SEHNR, CDR2 FQNEAQ (reference sequence). The CDR3 is CASSFSENTEAFF. Written as DNA, the CDR3 is TGTGCCAGCAGCTTTAGTGAGAACACTGAAGCTTTCTTT.

The sample holds a few counts of this clone. The chain joins TRBV30 to TRBJ1-1; 8 bases line up with TRBD1. The V and J ends lost 4 bases and 4 bases, in that order; junction bases with no gene match: 11. The germline V gene encodes CDR1 GTSNPN and CDR2 SVGIG (reference sequence). The CDR3 covers 15 residues. The CDR3, as DNA: TGTGCCTGGACTCCGTCAGGGGGCCTTTCCACTGAAGCTTTCTTT. Its translation is CAWTPSGGLSTEAFF. The full variable domain, with the rest looked up from reference TRBV30 and TRBJ1-1, is SQTIHQWPATLVQPVGSPLSLECTVEGTSNPNLYWYRQAAGRGLQLLFYSVGIGQISSEVPQNLSASRPQDRQFILSSKKLLLSDSGFYLCAWTPSGGLSTEAFFGQGTRLTVV.

This clone was found a few times. The V gene is TRBV2, the J gene TRBJ1-3; the match to TRBD1 covers 9 bases. The CDR3 consists of 15 residues. Germline CDR1 SNHLY, CDR2 FYNNEI. After removal of 6 bases from V and 7 bases from J, the junction contained 10 bases not matched to a gene. In DNA, the CDR3 is TGTGCCAGCAGCGCCCTAGGGGGACAGGGCAACACCATATATTTT. Its translation is CASSALGGQGNTIYF.

The rearrangement uses TRBV5-4 and TRBJ2-1, with 12 bases that match TRBD1. Germline V gene lookup returns CDR1 SGHNT and CDR2 YYREEE (reference sequence). The CDR3 has 16 amino acids. V lost 3 bases to trimming and J lost 7 bases; unmatched junction nucleotides: 8. The CDR3 coding sequence is TGTGCCAGCAGCTCGTCCGGGACAGGGGGCATAAATGAGCAGTTCTTC. Protein: CASSSSGTGGINEQFF. Based on the CDR3 plus reference TRBV5-4 and TRBJ2-1, the full variable domain is ETGVTQSPTHLIKTRGQQVTLRCSSQSGHNTVSWYQQALGQGPQFIFQYYREEENGRGNFPPRFSGLQFPNYSSELNVNALELDDSALYLCASSSSGTGGINEQFFGPGTRLTVL.

V gene TRBV27 combines with J gene TRBJ2-5; TRBD2 is a possible D gene (6 bases). The CDR3 extends over 12 amino acids. V gave up 6 bases and J gave up 5 bases, with 10 bases separating them. Germline lookup yields CDR1 MNHEY and CDR2 SMNVEV (reference sequence). CDR3: CASRGTLETQYF. DNA of the CDR3: TGTGCCAGCAGAGGGACTTTGGAGACCCAGTACTTC.

The CDR3 nucleotides are TGTGCCATCAGATCCTCAGGATCCTACGAGCAGTACTTC. This codes for CAIRSSGSYEQYF. This chain uses TRBV10-3 with TRBJ2-7, with no clear D. The CDR3 consists of 13 residues. The V end lost 6 bases, the J end lost 1 base, and 10 bases lay between the germline ends. Germline CDR1 is ENHRY and CDR2 is SYGVKD.

The CDR3 nucleotides are TGTGCCAGCAGCTTATACTTCGCTAGCGGGGGGCGGACTAGCACAGATACGCAGTATTTT. Protein sequence: CASSLYFASGGRTSTDTQYF. The J gene is TRBJ2-3, the V gene TRBV7-6; TRBD2 aligns across 11 bases. The V gene's germline CDR1 is SGHVS and CDR2 FNYEAQ. The trim removed 2 bases at V and 0 bases at J, leaving 13 bases unmatched. The CDR3 has 20 residues.

This sequence joins TRBV19 and TRBJ1-4, with D hard to call. The germline gives CDR1 LNHDA, CDR2 SQIVND (reference sequence). V was clipped by 4 bases and J by 8 bases, with 14 bases between them. The CDR3 runs 14 residues. The CDR3, as DNA: TGTGCCAGTAGTACTAGGAAGGAGGAGGAAAAACTGTTTTTT. Translated: CASSTRKEEEKLFF. The full variable domain, its missing parts supplied by reference TRBV19 and TRBJ1-4, is DGGITQSPKYLFRKEGQNVTLSCEQNLNHDAMYWYRQDPGQGLRLIYYSQIVNDFQKGDIAEGYSVSREKKESFPLTVTSAQKNPTAFYLCASSTRKEEEKLFFGSGTQLSVL.

The J gene is TRBJ2-7, the V gene TRBV15, with 8 bases aligning to TRBD1. Trimming removed 5 bases from V and 5 bases from J; junction bases left unmatched: 8. CDR3 length equals 14 residues. The germline gives CDR1 LNHNV, CDR2 YYDKDF (reference sequence). The CDR3 loop is CATSAWDRSDEQYF. The CDR3 nucleotides read TGTGCCACCAGCGCCTGGGACAGGAGCGACGAGCAGTACTTC.

V gene TRBV6-5 combines with J gene TRBJ2-7; perhaps TRBD2 as D (6 bases). Germline V CDR1 and CDR2: MNHEY, SVGAGI. There are 13 residues in the CDR3. The V end lost 2 bases, the J end lost 1 base, and 6 bases lay between the germline ends. DNA of the CDR3: TGTGCCAGCAGTTACGGGGGGTCCTACGAGCAGTACTTC. It is translated as CASSYGGSYEQYF.

The J gene is TRBJ2-7, the V gene TRBV6-6; 7 nucleotides align to TRBD1. Trimming took 8 bases from V and 3 from J; bases not matched to a gene: 4. The CDR3 length is 12 residues. The germline gives CDR1 MNHNY, CDR2 SVGAGI (reference sequence). The chain's CDR3 is CASGRQGYEQYF. The CDR3 DNA reads TGTGCCAGCGGACGACAGGGCTACGAGCAGTACTTC.

V gene TRBV9 combines with J gene TRBJ2-1, with D perhaps TRBD1 (6 bases). The CDR3 length is 15 residues. CDR1 SGDLS and CDR2 YYNGEE come from the germline V gene. V lost 0 bases and J lost 2, with 9 bases in between. Here the CDR3 DNA reads TGTGCCAGCAGCGTAGGAACAGGGACCTACAATGAGCAGTTCTTC. Translated: CASSVGTGTYNEQFF.

The sample holds one count of this clone. The chain recombines TRBV9 with TRBJ2-7; a weak D match, TRBD1 (6 bases). The CDR3 extends over 15 amino acids. CDR1 and CDR2 (germline): SGDLS, YYNGEE. Trimming took 3 bases from V and 0 from J, leaving 13 bases between them. CDR3 sequence (DNA): TGTGCCAGCAGCGAGGGGCTGGACAGCTCCTACGAGCAGTACTTC. This encodes CASSEGLDSSYEQYF.

This sequence joins TRBV3-1 (or the pseudogene TRBV3-2) and TRBJ2-3; 7 nucleotides agree with TRBD2. The germline CDR1 and CDR2 sequences are LGHDT and YNNKEL (reference sequence). This CDR3 has 14 residues. The V and J ends lost 3 bases and 6 bases, in that order; junction bases with no gene match: 6. The CDR3 nucleotides are TGTGCCAGCAGCCATGCTTTGGGGGGGGATACGCAGTATTTT. As protein: CASSHALGGDTQYF.

This chain uses TRBV5-1 with TRBJ2-5; 10 nucleotides line up with TRBD2. The length of the CDR3 is 15 residues. Germline trimming cut 0 bases from V and 5 bases from J; bases unmatched to any gene: 4. CDR1 and CDR2 (germline): SGHRS, YFSETQ. CDR3 DNA sequence: TGCGCCAGCAGCTTGGTCAGCGGGGGGGTGGAGACCCAGTACTTC. Amino acid sequence: CASSLVSGGVETQYF. The whole variable domain, remainder taken from reference TRBV5-1 and TRBJ2-5, is KAGVTQTPRYLIKTRGQQVTLSCSPISGHRSVSWYQQTPGQGLQFLFEYFSETQRNKGNFPGRFSGRQFSNSRSEMNVSTLELGDSALYLCASSLVSGGVETQYFGPGTRLLVL.

The chain recombines TRBV7-9 with TRBJ1-1; 10 bases align to TRBD1. V gave up 4 bases and J gave up 5 bases; unmatched junction bases: 7. The CDR3 contains 15 residues. Germline V gene lookup returns CDR1 SEHNR and CDR2 FQNEAQ (reference sequence). CDR3 sequence reads: CASSYSGTGDTEAFF. The CDR3 region has the DNA TGTGCCAGCAGCTACTCCGGGACAGGGGATACTGAAGCTTTCTTT.